One and the same sample provided the 27 T cell receptor beta chains below, sequenced in a study of blood T cell repertoires in COVID-19. TCRdb keeps only in-frame clones here, not all; method: immunoSEQ multiplex PCR. The sample contains under 150,000 clones, more than 80% of which appear only once. Input material: peripheral blood. These receptors were taken from a woman aged 55-69 years with active COVID-19.

The chain employs TRBV15 and TRBJ1-6; 8 bases are a match to TRBD1. Trimming took 5 bases from V and 0 from J; bases not matched to a gene: 6. The CDR3 totals 17 residues. Germline V gene sequence: CDR1 LNHNV, CDR2 YYDKDF (reference sequence). CDR3 nucleotide sequence: TGTGCCACCAGCGGGACAGGAATAAGCTCCTATAATTCACCCCTCCACTTT. Translating gives CATSGTGISSYNSPLHF.

V usage is TRBV4-2 and J usage is TRBJ2-7, with D maybe TRBD1 (6 bases). This CDR3 comprises 13 residues. With 4 bases removed from V and 3 bases from J, the gap between germline ends came to 10 bases. The germline gives CDR1 LGHNA, CDR2 YNFKEQ. This chain's CDR3 is CASSPQGGYEQYF. The DNA of the CDR3 is TGTGCCAGCAGCCCACAGGGCGGCTACGAGCAGTACTTC.

The V and J genes are TRBV7-2 and TRBJ2-4, with D perhaps TRBD2 (5 bases). The germline V gene encodes CDR1 SGHTA and CDR2 FQGNSA. CDR3 size: 13 residues. Deletions cut 8 bases from V and 12 bases from J, with 20 bases between. The CDR3: CASSRGPKESQYF. The CDR3 DNA reads TGTGCCAGCTCTCGGGGTCCGAAGGAAAGTCAGTACTTC.

J is TRBJ2-3 and V is TRBV7-2; TRBD1 might be the D (5 bases). V lost 5 bases, J lost 1 base, and 16 bases lay in between. The CDR3 spans 16 residues. CDR1 SGHTA and CDR2 FQGNSA come from the germline V gene. The CDR3 region has the DNA TGTGCCAGCAGCCCATCCAGGGCTCAGGGCACAGATACGCAGTATTTT. It specifies CASSPSRAQGTDTQYF. The variable domain in full, with the rest retrieved from reference TRBV7-2 and TRBJ2-3, is GAGVSQSPSNKVTEKGKDVELRCDPISGHTALYWYRQSLGQGLEFLIYFQGNSAPDKSGLPSDRFSAERTGGSVSTLTIQRTQQEDSAVYLCASSPSRAQGTDTQYFGPGTRLTVL.

The V and J genes are TRBV2 and TRBJ2-1; 12 bases fit TRBD2. This CDR3 has 15 amino acids. With V trimmed by 7 bases and J by 6 bases, 7 bases remained unmatched. Per germline, CDR1 SNHLY and CDR2 FYNNEI. The chain's CDR3 is CASTWTSGMVNEQFF. CDR3 bases: TGTGCCAGCACCTGGACTAGCGGGATGGTCAATGAGCAGTTCTTC. The full variable domain, completed using reference TRBV2 and TRBJ2-1, is EPEVTQTPSHQVTQMGQEVILRCVPISNHLYFYWYRQILGQKVEFLVSFYNNEISEKSEIFDDQFSVERPDGSNFTLKIRSTKLEDSAMYFCASTWTSGMVNEQFFGPGTRLTVL.

This clone was seen only once. The chain is built from TRBV27 and TRBJ2-5, with 7 bases matching TRBD1. Germline-derived CDR1 and CDR2 are MNHEY and SMNVEV (reference sequence). The J segment lost 5 bases and the V segment lost 0 bases, leaving 9 bases of the junction unmatched. This CDR3 comprises 16 residues. CDR3 coding DNA: TGTGCCAGCAGTTTATCCTCCGGGACAGCAAGGGAGACCCAGTACTTC. It yields the protein CASSLSSGTARETQYF.

The V and J genes are TRBV7-8 and TRBJ1-4; weak D call: TRBD1 (6 bases). V lost 3 bases and J lost 7, with 15 bases in between. The CDR3 contains 15 residues. The germline gives CDR1 SGHVS, CDR2 FQNEAQ. The CDR3 is CASSFLPGVFEKLFF. The CDR3 DNA follows: TGTGCCAGCAGCTTCCTTCCAGGGGTCTTTGAAAAACTGTTTTTT.

The chain couples TRBV7-9 to TRBJ1-2; unclear D gene. The CDR3 is 14 amino acids. The germline CDR1 and CDR2 sequences are SEHNR and FQNEAQ (reference sequence). V shed 5 bases and J shed 2 bases, with 12 bases lying between them. The CDR3 DNA reads as TGTGCCAGCAGCCCGCGGGGTCAGAACTATGGCTACACCTTC. It is translated as CASSPRGQNYGYTF.

CDR3 DNA: TGTGCCAGCAGCCCGATAGGTCGTACAGGGGCGATTGGAGAGACCCAGTACTTC. This sequence encodes CASSPIGRTGAIGETQYF. The chain uses TRBV7-8 and TRBJ2-5; 7 bases match TRBD1. The length of the CDR3 is 18 residues. CDR1 is SGHVS and CDR2 is FQNEAQ in the germline V gene. The ends lost 5 bases at V and 4 bases at J; junction bases unmatched: 19.

The CDR3 DNA is TGTGCCAGCAGTTTAACAGGGGCGGGTACCGGGGAGCTGTTTTTT. Translation: CASSLTGAGTGELFF. The chain employs TRBV28 and TRBJ2-2; 7 nucleotides match TRBD1. Trimming cost V 2 bases and J 5 bases; bases outside gene matches: 5. The germline gives CDR1 MDHEN, CDR2 SYDVKM. The length of the CDR3 is 15 residues.

The V call is TRBV28, the J call TRBJ2-3; 9 positions agree with TRBD2. After removal of 7 bases from V and 1 base from J, the junction contained 15 bases not matched to a gene. Germline V gene sequence: CDR1 MDHEN, CDR2 SYDVKM. The CDR3 contains 18 residues. CDR3 in DNA: TGTGCCAGCACCCTGACTAGCGGCCTCCTGGGCGGCACAGATACGCAGTATTTT. Translated, it gives CASTLTSGLLGGTDTQYF.

The V and J genes are TRBV19 and TRBJ1-1, with no clear D. The V and J ends lost 6 bases and 1 base respectively, with 9 bases between them. The CDR3 is 13 amino acids. Germline loops: CDR1 LNHDA, CDR2 SQIVND (reference sequence). DNA for the CDR3: TGTGCCAGTAGCCCGCAGAAGAACACTGAAGCTTTCTTT. This codes for CASSPQKNTEAFF.

This chain links TRBV5-1 with TRBJ2-2, with D perhaps matching TRBD2 (6 bases). Per germline, CDR1 SGHRS and CDR2 YFSETQ. This CDR3 is built from 17 residues. Trimming cost V 1 base and J 4 bases, with 17 bases left between them. Written as DNA, the CDR3 is TGCGCCAGCAGCTTGCGGATGCGGGGCGCCGGCACCGGGGAGCTGTTTTTT. It specifies CASSLRMRGAGTGELFF.

This chain links TRBV5-1 with TRBJ2-7; 8 nucleotides align to TRBD1. CDR3 length: 15 amino acids. Germline CDR1 and CDR2: SGHRS and YFSETQ. Trimming removed 5 bases from V and 2 bases from J; junction bases left unmatched: 9. As DNA, the CDR3 is TGCGCCAGCAGGCCCTGGACAGGGCCCCCCTACGAGCAGTACTTC. Its protein is CASRPWTGPPYEQYF.

This clone was found once. The chain joins TRBV11-2 to TRBJ1-2; 9 bases are shared with TRBD1. Trimming at V came to 2 bases and at J to 2 bases, leaving 12 bases not matched to a gene. Germline V lookup: CDR1 SGHAT, CDR2 FQNNGV. This CDR3 comprises 18 residues. The CDR3 here is CASSLNRDRALGNYGYTF. CDR3 DNA sequence: TGTGCCAGCAGCTTAAACCGGGACAGGGCCTTGGGAAACTATGGCTACACCTTC.

The chain joins TRBV5-4 to TRBJ2-7; D perhaps matches TRBD2 (6 bases). CDR3 size: 14 residues. The germline V gene has CDR1 SGHNT and CDR2 YYREEE (reference sequence). V gave up 5 bases and J gave up 4 bases, with 16 bases separating them. This chain's CDR3 is CASSGGRGDYEQYF. The CDR3 DNA follows: TGTGCCAGCAGTGGGGGGAGAGGCGATTACGAGCAGTACTTC.

J is TRBJ2-2 and V is TRBV28; tentative D call: TRBD1 (5 bases). The CDR3 consists of 14 residues. Per germline, CDR1 MDHEN and CDR2 SYDVKM. Trimming stripped 5 bases from V and 1 base from J, with 8 bases between. The CDR3 bases are TGTGCCAGCAGTATCACAGGGAACACCGGGGAGCTGTTTTTT. Translation: CASSITGNTGELFF.

This rearrangement joins TRBV9 to TRBJ2-1; 8 bases align to TRBD2. The CDR3 extends over 18 amino acids. The trim removed 4 bases at V and 9 bases at J, leaving 21 bases unmatched. Germline values: CDR1 SGDLS, CDR2 YYNGEE. The CDR3 reads CASSRNPQAGAYVREQFF. CDR3 in DNA: TGTGCCAGCAGCCGGAACCCCCAAGCGGGAGCTTACGTCCGTGAGCAGTTCTTC.

This clone was seen a single time. V gene TRBV6-2 or TRBV6-3 combines with J gene TRBJ2-7; 11 bases align to TRBD1. The germline CDR1 and CDR2 sequences are MNHEY and SVGEGT. Trimming took 2 bases from V and 2 from J; bases not matched to a gene: 2. The CDR3 runs 15 residues. The CDR3 spells CASSYRGQGAYEQYF. The DNA for the CDR3 is TGTGCCAGCAGTTACCGGGGACAGGGGGCCTACGAGCAGTACTTC.

This clone has a single count. The rearrangement links TRBV5-1 to TRBJ2-1, with 12 bases lining up with TRBD2. Germline CDR1 SGHRS, CDR2 YFSETQ. V was clipped by 1 base and J by 4 bases; unmatched bases: 18. The CDR3 is 21 amino acids. CDR3 region: CASSLPRKTSGSGDQYNEQFF. In DNA, the CDR3 is TGCGCCAGCAGCTTGCCGCGGAAGACTAGCGGGAGCGGGGACCAATACAATGAGCAGTTCTTC.

The gene calls are TRBV3-1 (or the pseudogene TRBV3-2) and TRBJ2-3, with D tentatively TRBD1 (5 bases). From germline, CDR1 is LGHDT and CDR2 YNNKEL (reference sequence). The CDR3 extends over 16 amino acids. Trimming took 4 bases from V and 2 from J, leaving 16 bases between them. The CDR3 region has the DNA TGTGCCAGCAGCCCGCGACAGACTCCCTTCACAGATACGCAGTATTTT. Translated: CASSPRQTPFTDTQYF.

V usage is TRBV4-3 and J usage is TRBJ1-3, with 10 bases aligning to TRBD1. Germline V CDR1 and CDR2: LGHNA, YSLEER. V lost 4 bases, J lost 4 bases, and 4 bases stayed unmatched. This CDR3 comprises 15 residues. The CDR3 reads CASSLGQGRGNTIYF. The CDR3 DNA sequence: TGCGCCAGCAGCCTGGGACAGGGGAGGGGAAACACCATATATTTT.

This chain links TRBV4-1 with TRBJ2-5, with 15 bases aligning to TRBD2. The CDR3 loop spans 18 amino acids. CDR1 and CDR2 (germline): MGHRA, YSYEKL. V trimming: 0 bases; J trimming: 4 bases; junction bases outside the gene matches: 6. The CDR3 DNA sequence: TGCGCCAGCAGCCAAGAGTGGGGACTAGCGGGAGGAGGAGAGACCCAGTACTTC. Its protein product is CASSQEWGLAGGGETQYF.

This chain links TRBV2 with TRBJ2-5, with D tentatively TRBD2 (6 bases). CDR1 and CDR2 (germline): SNHLY, FYNNEI. The CDR3 covers 14 residues. V was shortened by 6 bases and J by 5 bases, with 16 bases between the two germline ends. The CDR3 bases are TGTGCCAGCAGGAGACTAGTAACGGAGGAGACCCAGTACTTC. Amino acid sequence: CASRRLVTEETQYF.

The rearrangement uses TRBV4-2 and TRBJ2-5, with D tentatively TRBD2 (7 bases). Deletions cut 1 base from V and 4 bases from J, with 16 bases between. Germline CDR1 reads LGHNA; CDR2 reads YNFKEQ. This CDR3 comprises 16 residues. The CDR3 nucleotides are TGTGCCAGCAGCCAAGGGGGAGGGGGGCGCGGAGAGACCCAGTACTTC. Its protein is CASSQGGGGRGETQYF.

This chain connects TRBV18 to TRBJ2-3; D may be TRBD2 (6 bases). V was cut by 3 bases and J by 4 bases, with 20 bases left in between. The CDR3 loop spans 17 amino acids. The germline V gene has CDR1 KGHSH and CDR2 LQKENI. CDR3 loop: CASSPYPAGLGPDTQYF. Here the CDR3 DNA reads TGTGCCAGCTCACCCTACCCCGCGGGACTGGGGCCAGATACGCAGTATTTT.

The V and J genes are TRBV7-2 and TRBJ1-1; perhaps TRBD1 as D (6 bases). CDR3 length: 15 amino acids. Germline V gene data show CDR1 as SGHTA and CDR2 as FQGNSA. V lost 5 bases to trimming and J lost 1 base, with 14 bases between them. DNA of the CDR3: TGTGCCAGCAGCCCGGACAGTTGGAAGAACACTGAAGCTTTCTTT. As protein: CASSPDSWKNTEAFF.